The 4 T cell receptor beta chains given below trace back to one sample, sequenced in a study of STAT3 mutations in large granular lymphocyte leukemia. Study-wide points: Every T-LGLL patient had at least one immunodominant TCRbeta clonotype.

Profiled with immunoSEQ multiplex PCR; TCRdb holds only in-frame clones, not every one. The sample has about 4,000 clones, 82% seen once. Their antigen targets remain unknown. Sequencing was done on a sample of peripheral blood mononuclear cells. These receptors were taken from a boy younger than 18 with T-cell large granular lymphocyte leukemia. Some clones in this sample may be carry-over from other donors' samples.

The J gene is TRBJ1-2, the V gene TRBV30; D perhaps matches TRBD1 (5 bases). This CDR3 region has 15 residues. CDR1 and CDR2 from the germline V gene are GTSNPN and SVGIG (reference sequence). The V gene lost 0 bases and the J gene lost 6 bases, with 17 bases spanning the gap. DNA for the CDR3: TGTGCCTGGAGTGTACTCCCAGGGTCTTTGGATGGCTACACCTTC. It encodes CAWSVLPGSLDGYTF.

J is TRBJ1-5 and V is TRBV9; D ambiguous. Germline CDR1 and CDR2: SGDLS and YYNGEE. The CDR3 is made up of 15 amino acids. Trimming removed 4 bases at V and 0 bases at J, with 11 bases between. Here the CDR3 reads CASSPGQYSNQPQHF. The DNA for the CDR3 is TGTGCCAGCAGCCCCGGCCAGTATAGCAATCAGCCCCAGCATTTT. The full variable domain, completed using reference TRBV9 and TRBJ1-5, is DSGVTQTPKHLITATGQRVTLRCSPRSGDLSVYWYQQSLDQGLQFLIQYYNGEERAKGNILERFSAQQFPDLHSELNLSSLELGDSALYFCASSPGQYSNQPQHFGDGTRLSIL.

V gene TRBV6-1 combines with J gene TRBJ1-6; D is uncertain. The CDR3 has 18 amino acids. Germline V gene data show CDR1 as MNHNS and CDR2 as SASEGT. With 3 bases removed from V and 3 bases from J, the gap between germline ends came to 18 bases. Here the CDR3 reads CASSDLRWETHYNSPLHF. The CDR3 nucleotides are TGTGCCAGCAGTGACCTAAGGTGGGAAACCCACTATAATTCACCCCTCCACTTT.

The CDR3: CSASGPEDEQYF. The CDR3 nucleotides read TGCAGCGCCTCGGGACCCGAAGACGAGCAGTACTTC. The chain joins TRBV29-1 to TRBJ2-7, with D perhaps given as TRBD1 or TRBD2 (5 bases each). CDR3 length equals 12 residues. CDR1 SQVTM and CDR2 ANQGSEA come from the germline V gene. V was cut by 7 bases and J by 5 bases, with 15 bases left in between.